The present T cell receptor (beta chain) was sequenced within a study of regulatory and conventional T cells in breast cancer (dated by TCRdb to the mid-2010s). The library was made by PCR. The instrument given in TCRdb is Illumina MiSeq. The public reads were quality trimmed at Q25 with fastp and then assembled into clones with MiXCR by TCRdb, keeping productive beta chains. Rows with one shared CDR3 protein collapse into an entry with the most common genes and DNA. In all, the sample holds roughly 15,000 distinct CDR3 sequences, and approximately 35% of those were seen once. The ten most abundant clones make up roughly 1.5% of the sample. The CDR3 has 17 amino acids, counting the end cysteine and phenylalanine. The CDR3 DNA has 51 bases and is translated from base 1. At the junction V is shortened by 1 base and J by 2 bases, with 14 bases in between. Reading the germline V gene gives CDR1 SGHAT and CDR2 FQNNGV.

As a fraction of the sample, this clonotype is medium-sized (0.01 to 0.1%). This receptor's antigen is unknown. No base qualities exist here, and no much larger clone lies one base off it. Recombination connected TRBV11-2 to TRBJ2-2, and perhaps TRBD1 as D gene, on 6 matching bases. The sequenced sample was conventional T cells from blood. The TCR was taken from a female donor in good health. The CDR3 corresponds to CASSLAWGQHNTGELFF. In nucleotides, the sequence is TGTGCCAGCAGCTTAGCGTGGGGACAACATAACACCGGGGAGCTGTTTTTT.